One sample yielded the 19 T cell receptor beta chains listed below, sequenced in a study of cytomegalovirus exposure and HLA in healthy donors. Sequenced by immunoSEQ multiplex PCR; TCRdb stores in-frame clones only, minus some. This table has 200,000 to 250,000 clones, more than 75% appearing once. Sequenced material: PBMCs. The origin of the receptors is a woman aged 18-29 years in good health and CMV-seropositive.

This chain links TRBV5-1 with TRBJ1-2; the match to TRBD1 covers 9 bases. The germline V gene encodes CDR1 SGHRS and CDR2 YFSETQ. Trimming took 4 bases from V and 1 from J; bases not matched to a gene: 14. The CDR3 contains 18 residues. The CDR3 DNA sequence: TGCGCCAGCAGCGAACCTCCGGGACAGGGCGTCGTTAACTATGGCTACACCTTC. Protein: CASSEPPGQGVVNYGYTF.

The rearrangement links TRBV15 to TRBJ1-5; possible D gene TRBD1, 5 bases. In germline, CDR1 is LNHNV, CDR2 YYDKDF (reference sequence). Trimming removed 1 base from V and 7 bases from J, with 11 bases in between. The CDR3 contains 14 residues. Here the CDR3 reads CATSRGRVRQPQHF. Written as DNA, the CDR3 is TGTGCCACCAGCAGAGGCAGGGTTCGGCAGCCCCAGCATTTT.

The rearrangement links TRBV5-6 to TRBJ2-2; D call uncertain. This CDR3 has 15 amino acids. Trimming cost V 3 bases and J 6 bases, with 15 bases left between them. Germline V lookup: CDR1 SGHDT, CDR2 YYEEEE. The CDR3 DNA follows: TGTGCCAGCAGCTACTTAGCCCTGCGCTCCGGGGAGCTGTTTTTT. Amino acid sequence: CASSYLALRSGELFF.

This clone was picked up one time. V gene TRBV2 combines with J gene TRBJ2-5, with a tentative D call TRBD2 (5 bases). The CDR3 has 15 amino acids. Germline V CDR1 and CDR2: SNHLY, FYNNEI. V was cut by 4 bases and J by 5 bases, with 17 bases left in between. The CDR3 protein is CASSVRRSTSETQYF. The CDR3 coding sequence is TGTGCCAGCAGTGTAAGGAGGTCCACGTCGGAGACCCAGTACTTC.

This chain links TRBV5-1 with TRBJ2-2, with 7 positions matching TRBD1. V shed 4 bases and J 6 bases; nucleotides not matched to a gene: 9. Germline CDR1 reads SGHRS; CDR2 reads YFSETQ. The CDR3 runs to 15 residues. The DNA for the CDR3 is TGCGCCAGCAGCCCTCCGAGACAGGGCTCCGGGGAGCTGTTTTTT. Translating gives CASSPPRQGSGELFF.

The V call is TRBV28, the J call TRBJ1-2; 9 nucleotides agree with TRBD1. This CDR3 comprises 16 residues. In germline, CDR1 is MDHEN, CDR2 SYDVKM. V was clipped by 6 bases and J by 2 bases; unmatched bases: 10. The CDR3 here is CASSRYRDRVNYGYTF. The CDR3 DNA follows: TGTGCCAGCAGCCGATACCGGGACAGGGTGAACTATGGCTACACCTTC.

The genes are TRBV28 and TRBJ1-4; 7 bases agree with TRBD1. The CDR3 loop spans 14 amino acids. V dropped 4 bases and J dropped 8; count of bases not matched to a gene: 7. Germline CDR1 and CDR2: MDHEN and SYDVKM. The chain's CDR3 is CASSSTGTSEKLFF. In nucleotides, the CDR3 is TGTGCCAGCAGTTCGACAGGGACCTCCGAAAAACTGTTTTTT. The full variable domain, with the rest looked up from reference TRBV28 and TRBJ1-4, is DVKVTQSSRYLVKRTGEKVFLECVQDMDHENMFWYRQDPGLGLRLIYFSYDVKMKEKGDIPEGYSVSREKKERFSLILESASTNQTSMYLCASSSTGTSEKLFFGSGTQLSVL.

Worth noting for this clone: This may be a read error, as it is one base from a much larger clone. The chain carries TRBV7-2 and TRBJ2-1, with 7 bases that match TRBD2. The V gene's germline CDR1 is SGHTA and CDR2 FQGNSA. This CDR3 region has 15 residues. V was clipped by 3 bases and J by 0 bases; unmatched bases: 2. CDR3 loop: CASSFWEGSYNEQFF. The CDR3 DNA reads as TGTGCCAGCAGCTTTTGGGAGGGCTCCTACAATGAGCAGTTCTTC.

The chain employs TRBV2 and TRBJ2-5, with TRBD2 identical over 11 bases. Germline V gene sequence: CDR1 SNHLY, CDR2 FYNNEI. V gave up 7 bases and J gave up 3 bases; unmatched junction bases: 1. The CDR3 length is 13 residues. The CDR3 spells CASKGLAEETQYF. DNA for the CDR3: TGTGCCAGCAAGGGACTAGCGGAAGAGACCCAGTACTTC.

This chain uses TRBV27 with TRBJ1-4; D gene unclear. Trimming removed 3 bases from V and 2 bases from J, with 4 bases in between. The CDR3 is 13 amino acids. Germline V CDR1 and CDR2: MNHEY, SMNVEV (reference sequence). The CDR3 region is CASSLRTNEKLFF. The CDR3 nucleotides are TGTGCCAGCAGTTTGCGGACTAATGAAAAACTGTTTTTT.

V and J are TRBV5-1 and TRBJ2-3; TRBD2 matches 9 bases. The germline CDR1 and CDR2 sequences are SGHRS and YFSETQ. The CDR3 spans 18 residues. V lost 2 bases, J lost 2 bases, and 12 bases stayed unmatched. CDR3 sequence: CASSFFSHRLAATDTQYF. The CDR3 region has the DNA TGCGCCAGCAGCTTCTTTTCTCACCGACTAGCGGCCACAGATACGCAGTATTTT.

The chain recombines TRBV6-5 with TRBJ2-7; D uncertain. V gave up 4 bases and J gave up 3 bases, with 4 bases separating them. Per germline, CDR1 MNHEY and CDR2 SVGAGI. The CDR3 has 11 residues. The CDR3 sequence is CASSSIYEQYF. The CDR3, as DNA: TGTGCCAGCAGTTCCATCTACGAGCAGTACTTC.

V and J are TRBV28 and TRBJ1-2, with TRBD1 as a possible D gene (6 bases). The CDR3 totals 15 residues. Trimming cost V 1 base and J 3 bases, with 12 bases left between them. CDR1 is MDHEN and CDR2 is SYDVKM in the germline V gene. CDR3 in amino acids: CASSLLTGRDYGYTF. Written as DNA, the CDR3 is TGTGCCAGCAGTTTATTAACAGGGAGAGACTATGGCTACACCTTC.

The V gene is TRBV6-5, the J gene TRBJ1-2; 7 bases line up with TRBD1. Losses at the gene ends were 7 bases for V and 2 bases for J; bases not matched to a gene: 7. Germline values: CDR1 MNHEY, CDR2 SVGAGI. The CDR3 is 14 residues long. CDR3 loop: CASTTGQTNYGYTF. The CDR3 coding sequence is TGTGCCAGCACCACGGGACAGACGAACTATGGCTACACCTTC.

The J gene is TRBJ1-2, the V gene TRBV2; 7 positions match TRBD1. Germline CDR1 SNHLY, CDR2 FYNNEI. This CDR3 has 15 amino acids. J was trimmed by 4 bases and V by 8 bases; bases with no gene match: 13. The CDR3 protein is CASLMIRGPIYGYTF. The CDR3, as DNA: TGTGCCAGCCTCATGATAAGGGGGCCTATCTATGGCTACACCTTC.

Written as DNA, the CDR3 is TGTGCCAGCAGTCAACAGGGGGCCCGCACAGATACGCAGTATTTT. It yields the protein CASSQQGARTDTQYF. This chain links TRBV9 with TRBJ2-3; 9 bases map to TRBD1. Germline V lookup: CDR1 SGDLS, CDR2 YYNGEE. With 5 bases clipped from V and 1 base from J, the junction kept 5 bases outside the gene matches. The CDR3 is made up of 15 amino acids.

This chain connects TRBV1 to TRBJ2-2; the DNA was not used to check the table's D call, TRBD2. TRBV1 is a known pseudogene. CDR3 length equals 16 residues. The CDR3 DNA sequence: TGCACCAGCAGCCAAGACGCTAGCGGTAAAACCGGGGAGCTGTTTTTT. Translation gives CTSSQDASGKTGELFF.

J is TRBJ2-7 and V is TRBV27, with TRBD1 identical over 8 bases. The ends lost 4 bases at V and 4 bases at J; junction bases unmatched: 9. CDR1 is MNHEY, CDR2 SMNVEV, per germline (reference sequence). The CDR3 sequence is 15 residues long. CDR3 DNA: TGTGCCAGCAGTTCGTCGGACAGGGTAGGATACGAGCAGTACTTC. This gives the protein CASSSSDRVGYEQYF.

This sequence joins TRBV27 and TRBJ2-7; the D gene is possibly TRBD2 (5 bases). Germline V CDR1 and CDR2: MNHEY, SMNVEV (reference sequence). The CDR3 loop spans 11 amino acids. Trimming removed 5 bases at V and 7 bases at J, with 9 bases between. In DNA, the CDR3 is TGTGCCAGCAGTAATCGGGGAGAGCAGTACTTC. This encodes CASSNRGEQYF.